What follows describes a single TCR delta chain. A far larger clone is a single base away, which makes a read error likely. The junction had 9 bases not matched to a gene; V was cut back by 4 bases and J by 3 bases. The CDR3 is made up of 17 amino acids. The germline CDR1 and CDR2 sequences are TSWWSYY and QGS. TCRdb used CATT to re-call clones from the reads. The repertoire holds 3,500 to 4,500 delta-chain clones, with approximately 44% as singletons. The source of the sample is a study of gamma-delta chains in newborns, infants, children. Study details: Polyclonal expansion of innate γδ T cells after birth follows microbial exposure.

This chain joins TRDV1 and TRDJ1, with 12 nucleotides matching TRDD3. Material: blood, obtained at week 6. The receptor's source is a child who was a newborn, infant or young child, either healthy, febrile or measles-vaccinated (not recorded which). CDR3 coding DNA: TGTGCTCTTGGGGTTGACTGGGGGATACTCCGGGCCGATAAACTCATCTTT. Protein product: CALGVDWGILRADKLIF.